This TCR beta chain was found in a study of T cell repertoires in cytomegalovirus infection. In the study overall: Selected CMV epitopes included recently identified HLA-C-restricted ones as well as well-studied HLA-B-restricted ones. Study-level findings and limits: The ex vivo response showed dominance by HLA-C-restricted CMV-specific TCR beta clonotypes.

In regard to this clonotype: The antigen remains unidentified.

V lost 1 base and J lost 7; bases outside the gene matches: 7. Germline CDR1 SEHNR, CDR2 FQNEAQ (reference sequence). The CDR3 sequence is 16 residues long. In TCRdb, the reads were re-called with MiXCR into one record per CDR3 protein. The sample lists 230,000 or so distinct CDR3 sequences; about 40% were seen once. The material sequenced was CD8+ T cells from cultured PBMCs, taken from culture after CMV antigen stimulation. The genes are TRBV7-9 and TRBJ1-6; 7 bases match TRBD1. The sequence derives from a human donor in good health (CMV status not recorded). Some clones in this sample may be carry-over from other donors' samples. The CDR3 here is CASSLEAGGVNSPLHF. The DNA for the CDR3 is TGTGCCAGCAGCTTAGAGGCAGGGGGAGTGAATTCACCCCTCCACTTT.